Presented here are 18 T cell receptor beta chains from one specimen sequenced in a study of vaccination effects on CD4 cells after COVID-19 (dated by TCRdb to the early 2020s). After around 11 days of culture, CD4+ T cells were isolated with the EasySep CD4+ T cell isolation kit. No antigen has been identified for these receptors. Library generation was performed with the immunoSEQ multiplex PCR assay. The table was pulled from immuneACCESS by TCRdb, which kept in-frame rearrangements only. Such tables lose some clones; where checked, under half of the loss comes from unresolved V genes, and the rest has no known cause. Here the sample has tens of thousands of clones; 67% occur a single time. The ten largest clones represent 4.5% to 6.5% of the sample. The sample consisted of CD4+ T cells from PBMCs cultured without peptide, taken before COVID-19 vaccination. These receptors were taken from a human donor who received a COVID-19 vaccine.

The rearrangement uses TRBV20-1 and TRBJ1-1, with D possibly TRBD1 on 6 matching bases. V was cut by 3 bases and J by 4 bases, with 15 bases left in between. The CDR3 runs to 14 residues. Germline CDR1 is DFQATT and CDR2 is SNEGSKA (reference sequence). The CDR3 is CSASRGSGSTEAFF. For the CDR3, the DNA is TGCAGTGCTAGTAGGGGGTCGGGGAGCACTGAAGCTTTCTTT.

A few counts support this clone. J is TRBJ1-6 and V is TRBV28; D remains ambiguous. The CDR3 length is 15 residues. V lost 7 bases and J lost 0, with 10 bases in between. CDR1 and CDR2 from the germline V gene are MDHEN and SYDVKM. CDR3 coding DNA: TGTGCCAGCACCATTGCAAGCTCCTATAATTCACCCCTCCACTTT. It codes for CASTIASSYNSPLHF.

The V and J genes are TRBV3-1 (or the pseudogene TRBV3-2) and TRBJ1-6; TRBD1 might be the D (5 bases). The V end lost 8 bases, the J end lost 2 bases, and 7 bases lay between the germline ends. CDR3 length equals 13 residues. Germline-derived CDR1 and CDR2 are LGHDT and YNNKEL (reference sequence). CDR3 sequence: CASADTYNSPLHF. The CDR3 DNA follows: TGTGCCAGCGCGGACACCTATAATTCACCCCTCCACTTT.

The sample holds a few counts of this clone. This chain connects TRBV2 to TRBJ1-6; a possible D gene is TRBD1 (6 bases). The CDR3 length is 14 residues. Germline V gene lookup returns CDR1 SNHLY and CDR2 FYNNEI. V was cut by 3 bases and J by 7 bases, with 10 bases left in between. The CDR3 region is CASSDRGANSPLHF. The CDR3 coding sequence is TGTGCCAGCAGTGATCGGGGGGCCAATTCACCCCTCCACTTT.

The rearrangement uses TRBV5-4 and TRBJ2-5; D remains ambiguous. This CDR3 is 15 amino acids long. V was cut by 2 bases and J by 2 bases, with 13 bases left in between. Germline V gene lookup returns CDR1 SGHNT and CDR2 YYREEE (reference sequence). The CDR3 coding sequence is TGTGCCAGCAGCTTTGGACCTACCATTCAAGAGACCCAGTACTTC. It is translated as CASSFGPTIQETQYF. Using reference TRBV5-4 and TRBJ2-5 for the parts outside the CDR3, the full variable domain is ETGVTQSPTHLIKTRGQQVTLRCSSQSGHNTVSWYQQALGQGPQFIFQYYREEENGRGNFPPRFSGLQFPNYSSELNVNALELDDSALYLCASSFGPTIQETQYFGPGTRLLVL.

The rearrangement links TRBV3-1 (or the pseudogene TRBV3-2) to TRBJ1-2; D remains ambiguous. CDR3 length: 15 amino acids. Per the germline V gene, CDR1 is LGHDT and CDR2 is YNNKEL (reference sequence). The V end was cut by 0 bases, the J end by 0 bases, with 8 bases between. CDR3 DNA: TGTGCCAGCAGCCAAGATTGGACGACTAACTATGGCTACACCTTC. Amino acid sequence: CASSQDWTTNYGYTF.

The chain joins TRBV6-2 or TRBV6-3 to TRBJ2-5, with D possibly being TRBD2 (6 bases). Trimming shortened V by 4 bases and J by 0 bases, and 15 bases separated the two germline ends. This CDR3 is 16 amino acids long. Germline V CDR1 and CDR2: MNHEY, SVGEGT. CDR3 protein: CASSSMTRTDQETQYF. The CDR3 region has the DNA TGTGCCAGCAGTTCCATGACTAGGACGGACCAAGAGACCCAGTACTTC.

V and J are TRBV28 and TRBJ2-3; D is ambiguous. The CDR3 contains 12 residues. Trimming stripped 3 bases from V and 0 bases from J, with 1 base between. In germline, CDR1 is MDHEN, CDR2 SYDVKM. CDR3 in DNA: TGTGCCAGCAGTTTTAGCACAGATACGCAGTATTTT. Translated, it gives CASSFSTDTQYF.

The chain carries TRBV4-2 and TRBJ2-7; D possibly corresponds to TRBD1 (7 bases). Trimming removed 0 bases at V and 9 bases at J, with 21 bases between. This CDR3 contains 16 residues. Germline values: CDR1 LGHNA, CDR2 YNFKEQ. CDR3 region: CASSQDPGQAGLRQYF. In nucleotides, the CDR3 is TGTGCCAGCAGCCAAGATCCCGGACAGGCCGGACTACGGCAGTACTTC.

The chain joins TRBV11-2 to TRBJ2-3, with 9 bases that match TRBD2. The V and J ends lost 5 bases and 3 bases, in that order; junction bases with no gene match: 9. The CDR3 loop spans 16 amino acids. The V gene's germline CDR1 is SGHAT and CDR2 FQNNGV. Here the CDR3 DNA reads TGTGCCAGCAGCGTCTTGGGCGGGGGGGTTACAGATACGCAGTATTTT. Its protein product is CASSVLGGGVTDTQYF.

This clone appeared a single time. V gene TRBV4-3 combines with J gene TRBJ1-1, with TRBD1 identical over 7 bases. Germline CDR1 LGHNA, CDR2 YSLEER. CDR3 length equals 16 residues. V was pared by 0 bases and J by 3 bases, with 7 bases of the junction left unmatched. The CDR3 loop is CASSQEAARGYTEAFF. DNA of the CDR3: TGCGCCAGCAGCCAAGAAGCAGCCAGGGGGTACACTGAAGCTTTCTTT.

The chain links TRBV12-3 or TRBV12-4 to TRBJ2-4, with a possible D match to TRBD1 (7 bases). The CDR3 is 13 amino acids. The V and J ends lost 3 bases and 8 bases respectively, with 11 bases between them. CDR3 sequence (DNA): TGTGCCAGCAGTTTTCAGGGGGGAGACATTCAGTACTTC. It is translated as CASSFQGGDIQYF.

The J gene is TRBJ2-2, the V gene TRBV6-4; no clear D. CDR1 is MRHNA and CDR2 is SNTAGT in the germline V gene. V gave up 0 bases and J gave up 3 bases, with 2 bases separating them. The CDR3 loop spans 13 amino acids. The CDR3 sequence: CASSDSDTGELFF. The CDR3 nucleotides read TGTGCCAGCAGTGACTCGGACACCGGGGAGCTGTTTTTT.

The chain is built from TRBV5-6 and TRBJ1-3, with unresolved D. The CDR3 contains 14 residues. The V end was cut by 3 bases, the J end by 0 bases, with 7 bases between. The germline V gene has CDR1 SGHDT and CDR2 YYEEEE. CDR3 sequence: CASSSTNSGNTIYF. The CDR3 bases are TGTGCCAGCAGCTCGACAAACTCTGGAAACACCATATATTTT.

This chain links TRBV2 with TRBJ1-1, with D unresolved. The length of the CDR3 is 14 residues. Germline loops: CDR1 SNHLY, CDR2 FYNNEI. V lost 4 bases and J lost 8, with 17 bases in between. CDR3 residues: CASSAPVYRTEAFF. CDR3 nucleotides: TGTGCCAGCAGTGCCCCGGTCTATAGAACGGAAGCTTTCTTT.

V and J are TRBV4-2 and TRBJ2-7, with 9 bases matching TRBD2. This CDR3 region has 15 residues. Trimming removed 4 bases from V and 4 bases from J; junction bases left unmatched: 8. From germline, CDR1 is LGHNA and CDR2 YNFKEQ. DNA of the CDR3: TGTGCCAGCAGCCTAGGGGGGACTAGCACATACGAGCAGTACTTC. Translated: CASSLGGTSTYEQYF.

The V gene is TRBV6-6, the J gene TRBJ2-1, with D perhaps being TRBD1 or TRBD2 (5 bases each). This CDR3 has 17 amino acids. Trimming pared 5 bases from V and 0 bases from J, leaving 17 bases between. Germline assignment: CDR1 MNHNY and CDR2 SVGAGI (reference sequence). The CDR3: CASSPPRDGDSYNEQFF. The CDR3 coding sequence is TGTGCCAGCAGTCCCCCCCGGGACGGGGACTCCTACAATGAGCAGTTCTTC.

The CDR3 DNA reads TGTGCCAGCAGTGCTCTGGACAGAGGTACCTATGGCTACACCTTC. Amino acids: CASSALDRGTYGYTF. The chain has TRBV2 and TRBJ1-2; a possible D gene is TRBD1 (6 bases). The CDR3 extends over 15 amino acids. The ends were cut back, 4 bases at V and 4 bases at J, with 16 bases in the middle. The V gene's germline CDR1 is SNHLY and CDR2 FYNNEI.